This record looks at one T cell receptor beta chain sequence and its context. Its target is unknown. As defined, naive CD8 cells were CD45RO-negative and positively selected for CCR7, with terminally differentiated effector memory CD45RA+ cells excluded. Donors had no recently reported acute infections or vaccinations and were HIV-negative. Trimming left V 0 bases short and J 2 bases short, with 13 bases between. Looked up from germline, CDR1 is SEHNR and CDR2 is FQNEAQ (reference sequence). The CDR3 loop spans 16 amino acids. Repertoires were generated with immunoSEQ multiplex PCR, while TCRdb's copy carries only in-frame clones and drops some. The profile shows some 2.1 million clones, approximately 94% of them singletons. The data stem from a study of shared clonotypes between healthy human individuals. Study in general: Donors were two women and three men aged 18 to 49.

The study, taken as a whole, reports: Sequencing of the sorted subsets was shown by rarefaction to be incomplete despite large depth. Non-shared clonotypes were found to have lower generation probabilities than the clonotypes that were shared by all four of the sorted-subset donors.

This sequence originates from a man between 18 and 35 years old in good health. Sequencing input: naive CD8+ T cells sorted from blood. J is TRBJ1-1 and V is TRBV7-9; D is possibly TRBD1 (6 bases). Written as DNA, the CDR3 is TGTGCCAGCAGCTTAGCCATGGACAGAGGAAACACTGAAGCTTTCTTT. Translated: CASSLAMDRGNTEAFF.